These 7 T cell receptor beta chains were all obtained from the same sample, sequenced in a study of T cells after yellow fever vaccination. Each CDR3 protein is one row after TCRdb ran MiXCR on the 5' RACE reads. Among hundreds of thousands of distinct CDR3 sequences listed, 9% to 15% were seen once. The input for sequencing was PBMCs, taken on the day of the yellow fever booster vaccination. Source of these receptors: a man in his thirties or forties who received the YFV17D yellow fever vaccine.

This rearrangement joins TRBV5-1 to TRBJ2-2; D is possibly TRBD1 or TRBD2 (5 bases each). Per germline, CDR1 SGHRS and CDR2 YFSETQ. V lost 0 bases and J lost 3, with 9 bases in between. This CDR3 comprises 15 residues. CDR3: CASSLGGTDTGELFF. The CDR3 DNA sequence: TGCGCCAGCAGCTTGGGAGGGACGGACACCGGGGAGCTGTTTTTT. Full variable domain (remainder filled in from reference TRBV5-1 and TRBJ2-2): KAGVTQTPRYLIKTRGQQVTLSCSPISGHRSVSWYQQTPGQGLQFLFEYFSETQRNKGNFPGRFSGRQFSNSRSEMNVSTLELGDSALYLCASSLGGTDTGELFFGEGSRLTVL.

Only a few counts were recorded for this clonotype. As DNA, the CDR3 is TGTGCCTGGAGTCTAACAAACGATCTCCACTTT. Its protein is CAWSLTNDLHF. This rearrangement joins TRBV30 to TRBJ1-6; no reliable D call. Trimming removed 2 bases at V and 16 bases at J, with 12 bases between. CDR1 is GTSNPN and CDR2 is SVGIG in the germline V gene (reference sequence). This CDR3 spans 11 amino acids.

This clonotype showed up just a few times. This chain's CDR3 is CASSLVKGGQPQHF. The CDR3 bases are TGTGCCAGCAGCTTAGTTAAAGGCGGTCAGCCCCAGCATTTT. The V call is TRBV7-2, the J call TRBJ1-5; no reliable D call. This CDR3 has 14 residues. Germline loops: CDR1 SGHTA, CDR2 FQGNSA. V was clipped by 1 base and J by 6 bases, with 10 bases between them.

The V and J genes are TRBV29-1 and TRBJ2-7, with 10 positions matching TRBD1. CDR1 and CDR2 from the germline V gene are SQVTM and ANQGSEA. The CDR3 is 14 amino acids. The ends lost 8 bases at V and 3 bases at J; junction bases unmatched: 10. For the CDR3, the DNA is TGCAGCATTCGCCGGACAGGGGGTAACTACGAGCAGTACTTC. This sequence encodes CSIRRTGGNYEQYF.

This clonotype was picked up a small number of times. The genes are TRBV7-9 and TRBJ1-1; TRBD1 aligns across 7 bases. The germline CDR1 and CDR2 sequences are SEHNR and FQNEAQ (reference sequence). The CDR3 loop spans 14 amino acids. Trimming took 10 bases from V and 5 from J; bases not matched to a gene: 13. The CDR3 sequence: CATTPVRGVTEAFF. DNA of the CDR3: TGTGCCACGACCCCAGTCAGGGGGGTTACTGAAGCTTTCTTT.

This clonotype was detected a few times. V is TRBV25-1 and J is TRBJ2-5; either TRBD1 or TRBD2 may supply D (5 bases each). The length of the CDR3 is 15 residues. Germline V gene data show CDR1 as MGHDK and CDR2 as SYGVNS. V was shortened by 3 bases and J by 5 bases, with 16 bases between the two germline ends. The CDR3 DNA reads as TGTGCCAGCAGTGATATGGGGAGAGGGGCGGAGACCCAGTACTTC. Protein sequence: CASSDMGRGAETQYF.

V and J are TRBV6-6 and TRBJ1-2; D not resolved. The CDR3 extends over 13 amino acids. Germline assignment: CDR1 MNHNY and CDR2 SVGAGI (reference sequence). Trimming removed 0 bases at V and 6 bases at J, with 8 bases between. The CDR3 protein is CASSYSNRDGYTF. The CDR3 coding sequence is TGTGCCAGCAGTTACTCGAATAGGGATGGCTACACCTTC.